This T cell receptor beta chain was obtained from a study of T cell repertoires in aging, cancer and after chemotherapy. Turning to the study itself: Glioblastoma patients receiving temozolomide-based therapy gave paired samples before and after chemotherapy. The whole study produced a dataset of several million TCR reads. Study observations and caveats: Median generation probability rose over the chemotherapy interval in each cancer cohort, suggesting rebound thymic output.

By sample share, this clonotype is medium-sized (0.01 to 0.1%). Its antigen is still unknown. Amplification of TCR beta used genomic DNA extracted from peripheral blood. Multiplex touch-down PCR with TRB-A/B primers amplified rearranged V-D-J TRB sequences. TCRdb passed the multiplex PCR reads through MiXCR, listing each CDR3 protein once. Here the sample spans around 20,000 distinct CDR3 sequences, less than 45% being singletons. This clonotype was obtained from a human donor with a solid tumor. The specimen was blood.

CDR3 coding DNA: TGTGCCAGCAGTTTAAGGGGCTCCGGGGAGCTGTTTTTT. Translated, it gives CASSLRGSGELFF. This chain links TRBV27 with TRBJ2-2, with a possible D match to TRBD1 (5 bases). CDR3 length: 13 amino acids. The V gene lost 2 bases and the J gene lost 6 bases, with 7 bases spanning the gap. Germline values: CDR1 MNHEY, CDR2 SMNVEV (reference sequence).